One sample yielded the 19 T cell receptor beta chains listed below, sequenced in a study of blood T cell repertoires in COVID-19. Here immunoSEQ multiplex PCR was the method, and the copy in TCRdb shows in-frame clones only, minus some. The sample holds some 170,000 clones, 80% to 90% seen once. The material sequenced was peripheral blood. Receptor source: a woman aged 55-69 years who had recovered from COVID-19.

V is TRBV18 and J is TRBJ1-3; a weak D match, TRBD1 (6 bases). The CDR3 is 15 residues long. V was trimmed by 3 bases and J by 0 bases, leaving 9 bases between them. CDR1 and CDR2 from the germline V gene are KGHSH and LQKENI. The CDR3 DNA sequence: TGTGCCAGCTCACCCTCCAGGGGCTCTGGAAACACCATATATTTT. Protein: CASSPSRGSGNTIYF. The entire variable domain, with the rest obtained from reference TRBV18 and TRBJ1-3, is as follows: NAGVMQNPRHLVRRRGQEARLRCSPMKGHSHVYWYRQLPEEGLKFMVYLQKENIIDESGMPKERFSAEFPKEGPSILRIQQVVRGDSAAYFCASSPSRGSGNTIYFGEGSWLTVV.

This clone has only a few counts. This chain connects TRBV19 to TRBJ1-4; D is possibly TRBD1 (6 bases). With 8 bases removed from V and 4 bases from J, the gap between germline ends came to 23 bases. CDR1 and CDR2 from the germline V gene are LNHDA and SQIVND (reference sequence). This CDR3 contains 17 residues. CDR3 in amino acids: CASSRESRGQLNEKLFF. CDR3 DNA sequence: TGTGCCAGTTCAAGGGAATCAAGGGGACAACTTAATGAAAAACTGTTTTTT.

The chain combines TRBV10-1 with TRBJ1-5, with TRBD1 as a possible D gene (5 bases). Trimming took off 8 bases at V and 1 base at J, with 12 bases between the two ends. CDR1 is WNHNN and CDR2 is SYGVQD in the germline V gene (reference sequence). The CDR3 covers 14 residues. The CDR3 loop reads CASSRGGSNQPQHF. Here the CDR3 DNA reads TGCGCCAGCTCAAGGGGAGGGAGCAATCAGCCCCAGCATTTT.

The chain is built from TRBV5-8 and TRBJ2-5, with 7 bases that match TRBD2. The V gene end was trimmed by 1 base and the J gene end by 4 bases; junction bases not matched to a gene: 7. Germline V gene lookup returns CDR1 SGHTS and CDR2 YDEGEE. CDR3 size: 15 residues. The CDR3 DNA is TGTGCCAGCAGCTTGTGGGAAGGCGGGGGAGAGACCCAGTACTTC. Its protein product is CASSLWEGGGETQYF.

This clone was detected a few times. The gene calls are TRBV19 and TRBJ1-1; D not certain. Germline CDR1 reads LNHDA; CDR2 reads SQIVND (reference sequence). This CDR3 spans 13 amino acids. With 7 bases removed from V and 5 bases from J, the gap between germline ends came to 14 bases. The CDR3 DNA is TGTGCCAGTAACCCGGAGGGTGGGACTGAAGCTTTCTTT. Its protein is CASNPEGGTEAFF.

The J gene is TRBJ1-1, the V gene TRBV7-2, with TRBD1 matching over 7 bases. The CDR3 spans 19 residues. CDR1 and CDR2 from the germline V gene are SGHTA and FQGNSA. Losses at the gene ends were 1 base for V and 3 bases for J; bases not matched to a gene: 17. Written as DNA, the CDR3 is TGTGCCAGCAGCTTAGTATCTTTCCAGGAGGGGGCTAAGGACACTGAAGCTTTCTTT. This codes for CASSLVSFQEGAKDTEAFF.

V gene TRBV11-3 combines with J gene TRBJ1-5; TRBD1 matches 7 bases. V shed 4 bases and J 1 base; nucleotides not matched to a gene: 4. This CDR3 comprises 15 residues. The germline V gene encodes CDR1 SGHNT and CDR2 YENEEA. CDR3 residues: CASSSGQMSNQPQHF. Written as DNA, the CDR3 is TGTGCCAGCAGCTCGGGACAGATGAGCAATCAGCCCCAGCATTTT.

As DNA, the CDR3 is TGCGCCAGCAGCCAAGCTCAAGGAGGTTACTATAATTCACCCCTCCACTTT. It codes for CASSQAQGGYYNSPLHF. The rearrangement uses TRBV4-1 and TRBJ1-6; no clear D gene. CDR1 and CDR2 from the germline V gene are MGHRA and YSYEKL. V was shortened by 1 base and J by 3 bases, with 13 bases between the two germline ends. The CDR3 covers 17 residues.

This clone was detected only a few times. The rearrangement links TRBV7-3 to TRBJ2-5; possible D gene TRBD2, 6 bases. Germline V gene data show CDR1 as SGHTA and CDR2 as FQGTGA. The CDR3 covers 14 residues. The germline V and J ends were trimmed by 5 bases and 1 base, with 11 bases remaining between them. This chain's CDR3 is CASSLNGGQETQYF. The CDR3, as DNA: TGTGCCAGCAGCCTTAACGGGGGCCAAGAGACCCAGTACTTC.

For the CDR3, the DNA is TGTGCCAGCAGCTCCACGGGGGGCGGCACCTTC. Protein: CASSSTGGGTF. The rearrangement links TRBV5-8 to TRBJ1-2, with a tentative D call TRBD1 (6 bases). Germline-derived CDR1 and CDR2 are SGHTS and YDEGEE. CDR3 length: 11 residues. Trimming shortened V by 3 bases and J by 13 bases, and 13 bases separated the two germline ends.

The chain combines TRBV7-9 with TRBJ2-1; D ambiguous. Trimming left V 5 bases short and J 7 bases short, with 15 bases between. Per germline, CDR1 SEHNR and CDR2 FQNEAQ (reference sequence). The CDR3 spans 14 residues. CDR3 loop: CASSRFSGRNEQFF. As DNA, the CDR3 is TGTGCCAGCAGCCGTTTTTCCGGTCGGAATGAGCAGTTCTTC.

This clone was observed a single time. V usage is TRBV3-1 (or the pseudogene TRBV3-2) and J usage is TRBJ2-7, with D possibly being TRBD1 (7 bases). The germline V and J ends were trimmed by 0 bases and 6 bases, with 15 bases remaining between them. Germline CDR1 reads LGHDT; CDR2 reads YNNKEL (reference sequence). The CDR3 has 15 amino acids. The CDR3 bases are TGTGCCAGCAGCCAAGAACAGGGGAGGTTTGGCGAGCAGTACTTC. It yields the protein CASSQEQGRFGEQYF.

This chain connects TRBV28 to TRBJ1-1, with D perhaps TRBD1 (5 bases). V lost 3 bases and J lost 5, with 16 bases in between. This CDR3 contains 15 residues. Germline loops: CDR1 MDHEN, CDR2 SYDVKM. The CDR3 sequence: CASSFGKGIRTEAFF. As DNA, the CDR3 is TGTGCCAGCAGTTTTGGCAAGGGGATTCGGACTGAAGCTTTCTTT.

V gene TRBV3-1 (or the pseudogene TRBV3-2) combines with J gene TRBJ1-2; 9 nucleotides agree with TRBD1. The V and J ends lost 4 bases and 8 bases, in that order; junction bases with no gene match: 11. The CDR3 length is 15 residues. In germline, CDR1 is LGHDT, CDR2 YNNKEL (reference sequence). CDR3 loop: CASSPFTGTGSGYTF. CDR3 DNA sequence: TGTGCCAGCAGCCCTTTTACCGGGACAGGGAGCGGCTACACCTTC.

Points on this clone: The same CDR3 also results from other DNA sequences found in this sample. The chain has TRBV7-9 and TRBJ1-2, with D possibly being TRBD1 (5 bases). Germline V lookup: CDR1 SEHNR, CDR2 FQNEAQ (reference sequence). This CDR3 is 13 amino acids long. The V gene lost 10 bases and the J gene lost 0 bases, with 12 bases spanning the gap. CDR3 sequence reads: CATLGGSNYGYTF. DNA of the CDR3: TGTGCCACCCTCGGGGGATCTAACTATGGCTACACCTTC.

The rearrangement joins TRBV4-3 to TRBJ2-1; TRBD2 is a possible D gene (5 bases). Trimming left V 0 bases short and J 5 bases short, with 11 bases between. Germline CDR1 LGHNA, CDR2 YSLEER. The CDR3 loop spans 15 amino acids. The CDR3 region has the DNA TGCGCCAGCAGCCAAGATCGCGCGGGCCACAATGAGCAGTTCTTC. Residues: CASSQDRAGHNEQFF.

V and J are TRBV19 and TRBJ1-2, with D perhaps matching TRBD1 (6 bases). With 2 bases removed from V and 4 bases from J, the gap between germline ends came to 11 bases. The CDR3 consists of 14 residues. Germline CDR1 is LNHDA and CDR2 is SQIVND (reference sequence). This CDR3 is CASSITGQTYGYTF. DNA of the CDR3: TGTGCCAGTAGTATAACGGGACAAACCTATGGCTACACCTTC.

This clone appeared once. J is TRBJ2-2 and V is TRBV4-1; TRBD2 agrees at 8 bases. V lost 0 bases, J lost 7 bases, and 10 bases stayed unmatched. CDR1 and CDR2 from the germline V gene are MGHRA and YSYEKL. This CDR3 has 17 amino acids. In DNA, the CDR3 is TGCGCCAGCAGCCAAGACGGACTATCGGGGGGGGTCGGGGAGCTGTTTTTT. This codes for CASSQDGLSGGVGELFF.

CDR3 sequence (DNA): TGTGCCAGCAGCTTGCTGAAAGACCTGGGACAGACCTACAATGAGCAGTTCTTC. Encoded protein: CASSLLKDLGQTYNEQFF. The chain joins TRBV5-4 to TRBJ2-1, with 7 positions matching TRBD1. The ends lost 1 base at V and 2 bases at J; junction bases unmatched: 12. This CDR3 is built from 18 residues. The germline V gene has CDR1 SGHNT and CDR2 YYREEE (reference sequence). Full variable domain (missing parts from reference TRBV5-4 and TRBJ2-1): ETGVTQSPTHLIKTRGQQVTLRCSSQSGHNTVSWYQQALGQGPQFIFQYYREEENGRGNFPPRFSGLQFPNYSSELNVNALELDDSALYLCASSLLKDLGQTYNEQFFGPGTRLTVL.